The 27 T cell receptor beta chains below were found in one sample sequenced in a study of blood T cell repertoires in COVID-19 (dated by TCRdb to 2020 to 2022). Receptor libraries were prepared by the immunoSEQ multiplex PCR assay. Held by TCRdb, this immuneACCESS table contains in-frame sequences only and omits some clones. Under half of the omission traces to an unresolved V gene where checked; the cause of the rest is unknown. For this sample there are fewer than 250,000 clones; 83% appear just once. In total, the top ten clones hold under 3.5% of the sample. Sequenced material: peripheral blood. These receptors were obtained from a man in his fifties with active or convalescent COVID-19.

This chain joins TRBV10-2 and TRBJ2-3, with 9 nucleotides matching TRBD2. The J segment lost 3 bases and the V segment lost 4 bases, leaving 11 bases of the junction unmatched. Germline CDR1 WSHSY, CDR2 SAAADI. This CDR3 contains 17 residues. The CDR3 spells CASSGGLAGGSTDTQYF. The DNA for the CDR3 is TGCGCCAGCAGTGGGGGGCTCGCGGGGGGGTCGACAGATACGCAGTATTTT.

The chain recombines TRBV7-2 with TRBJ2-5; 8 nucleotides align to TRBD2. V lost 5 bases and J lost 1; bases outside the gene matches: 3. This CDR3 has 14 amino acids. Germline values: CDR1 SGHTA, CDR2 FQGNSA. The CDR3 nucleotides are TGTGCCAGCAGCCAACTAGCGGCCCAAGAGACCCAGTACTTC. Protein product: CASSQLAAQETQYF.

V usage is TRBV11-2 and J usage is TRBJ1-1; D may be TRBD1 (5 bases). The CDR3 sequence is 14 residues long. The V end was cut by 6 bases, the J end by 1 base, with 12 bases between. Per the germline V gene, CDR1 is SGHAT and CDR2 is FQNNGV. For the CDR3, the DNA is TGTGCCAGCAGTTTGTCCCAGGGGAACACTGAAGCTTTCTTT. It encodes CASSLSQGNTEAFF.

The chain uses TRBV9 and TRBJ1-5; no firm D call. The V and J ends lost 9 bases and 3 bases respectively, with 7 bases between them. This CDR3 contains 11 residues. The germline gives CDR1 SGDLS, CDR2 YYNGEE. DNA of the CDR3: TGTGCCACTTTCCCCAATCAGCCCCAGCATTTT. This codes for CATFPNQPQHF. The full variable domain, with the rest looked up from reference TRBV9 and TRBJ1-5, is DSGVTQTPKHLITATGQRVTLRCSPRSGDLSVYWYQQSLDQGLQFLIQYYNGEERAKGNILERFSAQQFPDLHSELNLSSLELGDSALYFCATFPNQPQHFGDGTRLSIL.

The chain links TRBV5-6 to TRBJ2-7; D is unresolved. The CDR3 spans 13 residues. In germline, CDR1 is SGHDT, CDR2 YYEEEE. With 1 base removed from V and 5 bases from J, the gap between germline ends came to 10 bases. The CDR3 bases are TGTGCCAGCAGCTTGCGGAGCTACCACGAGCAGTACTTC. Translated, it gives CASSLRSYHEQYF.

The V and J genes are TRBV24-1 and TRBJ2-1; 11 bases agree with TRBD2. The CDR3 totals 16 residues. J was trimmed by 5 bases and V by 3 bases; bases with no gene match: 5. Germline lookup yields CDR1 KGHDR and CDR2 SFDVKD. In DNA, the CDR3 is TGTGCCACCAGTGATGCTAGCGGGAGGCCTAACAATGAGCAGTTCTTC. It encodes CATSDASGRPNNEQFF.

This rearrangement joins TRBV4-1 to TRBJ2-7, with a weak D call TRBD2 (5 bases). Trimming cost V 3 bases and J 3 bases, with 18 bases left between them. The CDR3 runs 16 residues. The germline V gene encodes CDR1 MGHRA and CDR2 YSYEKL. The CDR3 sequence: CASSHQIGFGDYEQYF. The CDR3 coding sequence is TGCGCCAGCAGCCACCAAATTGGGTTCGGGGACTACGAGCAGTACTTC.

This clone was recorded only once. Other nucleotide sequences from this sample produce the same CDR3. This rearrangement joins TRBV19 to TRBJ2-3, with TRBD2 matching 9 bases. Trimming at V came to 2 bases and at J to 6 bases, leaving 3 bases not matched to a gene. CDR1 LNHDA and CDR2 SQIVND come from the germline V gene (reference sequence). There are 14 residues in the CDR3. The CDR3 nucleotides read TGTGCCAGTAGTATAAGCGGACTAGCGGATACGCAGTATTTT. This codes for CASSISGLADTQYF.

This clone was seen only once. The chain recombines TRBV7-6 with TRBJ2-6; the D gene is possibly TRBD1 (5 bases). Germline CDR1 SGHVS, CDR2 FNYEAQ. This CDR3 is built from 20 residues. The germline V and J ends were trimmed by 6 bases and 0 bases, with 24 bases remaining between them. CDR3 nucleotide sequence: TGTGCCAGCAGTTTCCGCCCCTCGACGGAAACAGGCTCTGGGGCCAACGTCCTGACTTTC. Translating gives CASSFRPSTETGSGANVLTF. Full variable domain (rest looked up from reference TRBV7-6 and TRBJ2-6): GAGVSQSPRYKVTKRGQDVALRCDPISGHVSLYWYRQALGQGPEFLTYFNYEAQQDKSGLPNDRFSAERPEGSISTLTIQRTEQRDSAMYRCASSFRPSTETGSGANVLTFGAGSRLTVL.

This chain uses TRBV6-5 with TRBJ1-2, with a possible D match to TRBD1 (6 bases). V lost 7 bases and J 2 bases, leaving 17 bases between the germline ends. Germline assignment: CDR1 MNHEY and CDR2 SVGAGI. This CDR3 is built from 15 residues. The CDR3 region is CASKVTGLANYGYTF. DNA for the CDR3: TGTGCCAGCAAAGTTACAGGGCTTGCAAACTATGGCTACACCTTC.

The genes are TRBV5-8 and TRBJ2-3, with unresolved D. This CDR3 region has 11 residues. Per germline, CDR1 SGHTS and CDR2 YDEGEE. Trimming shortened V by 2 bases and J by 13 bases, and 11 bases separated the two germline ends. CDR3 DNA: TGTGCCAGCAGCTTATTAACTTCGGAGTATTTT. This codes for CASSLLTSEYF.

The chain recombines TRBV6-5 with TRBJ2-1; possible D gene TRBD1, 7 bases. Germline assignment: CDR1 MNHEY and CDR2 SVGAGI. This CDR3 is built from 15 residues. With 2 bases removed from V and 6 bases from J, the gap between germline ends came to 14 bases. The CDR3 sequence: CASSYLYRGGNEQFF. The DNA for the CDR3 is TGTGCCAGCAGTTACCTTTACAGGGGAGGCAATGAGCAGTTCTTC.

The gene calls are TRBV30 and TRBJ2-7, with TRBD2 matching over 13 bases. The CDR3 runs to 15 residues. CDR1 and CDR2 from the germline V gene are GTSNPN and SVGIG (reference sequence). Trimming took 5 bases from V and 2 from J; bases not matched to a gene: 6. CDR3 in amino acids: CAWGGTSGTTYEQYF. The DNA of the CDR3 is TGTGCCTGGGGTGGGACTAGCGGGACCACCTACGAGCAGTACTTC.

This clone was observed at least ten times. The rearrangement links TRBV3-1 (or the pseudogene TRBV3-2) to TRBJ1-2; 7 nucleotides line up with TRBD1. With V trimmed by 4 bases and J by 5 bases, 10 bases remained unmatched. The CDR3 has 15 residues. Germline CDR1 reads LGHDT; CDR2 reads YNNKEL (reference sequence). For the CDR3, the DNA is TGTGCCAGCAGCCGGCGCACACAGGGGACGTATGGCTACACCTTC. Its protein is CASSRRTQGTYGYTF.

The chain combines TRBV19 with TRBJ1-4; TRBD1 matches 9 bases. The J segment lost 5 bases and the V segment lost 3 bases, leaving 10 bases of the junction unmatched. The CDR3 is 17 amino acids. Per germline, CDR1 LNHDA and CDR2 SQIVND (reference sequence). The CDR3 DNA sequence: TGTGCCAGTAGTATCGGGGGACAGGGATTCAGGAATGAAAAACTGTTTTTT. Encoded protein: CASSIGGQGFRNEKLFF. Full variable domain (rest looked up from reference TRBV19 and TRBJ1-4): DGGITQSPKYLFRKEGQNVTLSCEQNLNHDAMYWYRQDPGQGLRLIYYSQIVNDFQKGDIAEGYSVSREKKESFPLTVTSAQKNPTAFYLCASSIGGQGFRNEKLFFGSGTQLSVL.

The sample holds a few counts of this clone. The gene calls are TRBV20-1 and TRBJ1-1; the D gene is possibly TRBD1 (5 bases). Trimming stripped 3 bases from V and 0 bases from J, with 8 bases between. The CDR3 has 13 amino acids. Germline CDR1 is DFQATT and CDR2 is SNEGSKA (reference sequence). The DNA for the CDR3 is TGCAGTGCTAGTGGACACCTGAACACTGAAGCTTTCTTT. Translated: CSASGHLNTEAFF.

This chain links TRBV5-6 with TRBJ1-2; D is ambiguous. V lost 5 bases to trimming and J lost 4 bases, with 15 bases between them. There are 14 residues in the CDR3. Germline values: CDR1 SGHDT, CDR2 YYEEEE. The CDR3 sequence: CASSLGVASYGYTF. The CDR3 DNA follows: TGTGCCAGCAGTCTTGGTGTAGCGTCCTATGGCTACACCTTC.

The chain combines TRBV27 with TRBJ1-3, with D unresolved. Germline CDR1 MNHEY, CDR2 SMNVEV (reference sequence). V shed 9 bases and J shed 0 bases, with 18 bases lying between them. The CDR3 has 16 amino acids. The CDR3 DNA reads as TGTGCCAGTCGAGATTTAGGCTCTAGCTCTGGAAACACCATATATTTT. It encodes CASRDLGSSSGNTIYF.

Concerning this clone itself: The junction and the germline gene differ at one end; a read error may be behind it. The CDR3 spells CASREAGLVTQYF. DNA for the CDR3: TGTGCCAGCAGGGAAGCGGGACTCGTTACGCAGTATTTT. The chain recombines TRBV6-1 with TRBJ2-3; 7 nucleotides agree with TRBD2. In germline, CDR1 is MNHNS, CDR2 SASEGT. The CDR3 sequence is 13 residues long.

This clone came up a few times. The genes are TRBV7-2 and TRBJ2-7, with TRBD2 as a possible D gene (5 bases). Trimming pared 5 bases from V and 0 bases from J, leaving 11 bases between. This CDR3 is built from 14 residues. CDR1 SGHTA and CDR2 FQGNSA come from the germline V gene. CDR3 in amino acids: CASSEGYNSYEQYF. The CDR3 nucleotides read TGTGCCAGCAGCGAGGGATATAACTCCTACGAGCAGTACTTC.

The V call is TRBV27, the J call TRBJ1-2, with TRBD1 matching over 12 bases. Unmatched junction bases numbered 2, after V lost 2 bases and J lost 4 bases. The CDR3 is 15 residues long. CDR1 is MNHEY and CDR2 is SMNVEV in the germline V gene (reference sequence). CDR3 bases: TGTGCCAGCAGTTTAGGGACAGGGGGCCCCTATGGCTACACCTTC. As protein: CASSLGTGGPYGYTF.

The V gene is TRBV6-4, the J gene TRBJ2-7, with 7 nucleotides matching TRBD2. This CDR3 is 21 amino acids long. In germline, CDR1 is MRHNA, CDR2 SNTAGT. V shed 2 bases, J shed 0 bases, and the junction held 22 bases outside the gene matches. The CDR3 region has the DNA TGTGCCAGCAGTGACCCGAGAACCTTCCTAGCGGTATATCTTAGCTCCTACGAGCAGTACTTC. This encodes CASSDPRTFLAVYLSSYEQYF.

This rearrangement joins TRBV28 to TRBJ2-1; no reliable D call. Germline CDR1 and CDR2: MDHEN and SYDVKM. Between the trimmed V and J ends, which lost 2 bases and 7 bases, there was a span of 6 bases. This CDR3 spans 12 amino acids. The CDR3, as DNA: TGTGCCAGCAGTTTAGAGACAAATGAGCAGTTCTTC. Encoded protein: CASSLETNEQFF. The whole variable domain, remainder taken from reference TRBV28 and TRBJ2-1, is DVKVTQSSRYLVKRTGEKVFLECVQDMDHENMFWYRQDPGLGLRLIYFSYDVKMKEKGDIPEGYSVSREKKERFSLILESASTNQTSMYLCASSLETNEQFFGPGTRLTVL.

V and J are TRBV7-9 and TRBJ1-1, with 12 bases identical to TRBD1. CDR1 SEHNR and CDR2 FQNEAQ come from the germline V gene (reference sequence). V shed 6 bases, J shed 4 bases, and the junction held 9 bases outside the gene matches. CDR3 length: 16 amino acids. The CDR3 region is CASRSRDRGRATEAFF. DNA for the CDR3: TGTGCCAGCAGATCAAGGGACAGGGGGCGCGCCACTGAAGCTTTCTTT.

The J gene is TRBJ1-4, the V gene TRBV19, with a tentative D call TRBD1 (6 bases). This CDR3 is 15 amino acids long. V was clipped by 6 bases and J by 8 bases, with 19 bases between them. Germline V CDR1 and CDR2: LNHDA, SQIVND (reference sequence). The CDR3 here is CASRPAGTRGEKLFF. As DNA, the CDR3 is TGTGCCAGTAGACCTGCCGGGACAAGGGGGGAAAAACTGTTTTTT.

V is TRBV11-2 and J is TRBJ2-7, with TRBD1 matching over 10 bases. V lost 5 bases to trimming and J lost 4 bases; unmatched junction nucleotides: 11. This CDR3 has 16 residues. The V gene's germline CDR1 is SGHAT and CDR2 FQNNGV. The CDR3 here is CASSHALGQGPYEQYF. For the CDR3, the DNA is TGTGCCAGCAGCCACGCGTTGGGACAGGGGCCATACGAGCAGTACTTC.

The rearrangement links TRBV6-5 to TRBJ2-1; D not certain. V was pared by 7 bases and J by 3 bases, with 4 bases between. This CDR3 contains 11 residues. Germline loops: CDR1 MNHEY, CDR2 SVGAGI. The CDR3 reads CASTLYNEQFF. The DNA for the CDR3 is TGTGCCAGCACCCTCTACAATGAGCAGTTCTTC.